The entry below describes one T cell receptor beta chain. The PCR was carried out with 60 Vbeta primers and 13 Jbeta primers. Generated by immunoSEQ multiplex PCR, the TCRdb table keeps only in-frame clones and is missing some. The table records roughly 180,000 clones, around 78% of them present only once. This sample is part of a study of cytomegalovirus exposure and HLA in healthy donors. Germline lookup yields CDR1 SGHDT and CDR2 YYEEEE. Trimming removed 2 bases from V and 2 bases from J; junction bases left unmatched: 4. CDR3 length equals 14 residues. The V and J genes are TRBV5-6 and TRBJ2-7, with 7 bases matching TRBD1. The sample was PBMCs. This clonotype was sampled from a female donor in good health and CMV-seronegative. The CDR3 DNA sequence: TGTGCCAGCAGCTTTTCTCAGGGGGCCTACGAGCAGTACTTC. This encodes CASSFSQGAYEQYF. Drawing the rest from reference TRBV5-6 and TRBJ2-7, the complete variable domain is DAGVTQSPTHLIKTRGQQVTLRCSPKSGHDTVSWYQQALGQGPQFIFQYYEEEERQRGNFPDRFSGHQFPNYSSELNVNALLLGDSALYLCASSFSQGAYEQYFGPGTRLTVT.